This is a list of T cell receptor beta chains from one sample in a study of tumor and adjacent non-tumor tissue in lung cancer. TCRdb re-derived calls from the multiplex PCR reads in MiXCR, one entry per CDR3 protein. The sample records 55,000 to 70,000 distinct CDR3 sequences, about 60% being singletons. Material for sequencing was lung tumor tissue. These TCRs come from a man aged 45-65 years with non-small cell lung cancer. The CDR3 runs from the conserved cysteine through the conserved F or W. A D gene is named only where the DNA matches it firmly. Size values are once, few and many counts, or a class for expanded clones, and some rows have none.

j_call,clone_size,d_call,v_call,cdr3_aa,cdr3_nt
TRBJ2-7,.,.,TRBV11-2,CASSYKTTHYEQYF,TGTGCCAGTAGCTACAAGACTACTCACTACGAGCAGTACTTC
TRBJ1-4,.,.,TRBV6-1,CASANKSLLGEKLFF,TGTGCCAGCGCTAATAAATCGTTACTAGGTGAAAAACTGTTTTTT
TRBJ1-1,many,TRBD1,TRBV10-3,CAISRQGANTEAFF,TGTGCCATCAGTCGACAGGGGGCGAACACTGAAGCTTTCTTT
TRBJ2-5,.,.,TRBV20-1,CSARDAVLETQYF,TGCAGTGCTAGAGATGCCGTACTAGAGACCCAGTACTTC
TRBJ1-1,.,.,TRBV10-3,CAINERRRLAEAFF,TGTGCAATCAATGAGCGACGACGTTTGGCTGAAGCTTTCTTT
TRBJ2-2,.,.,TRBV20-1,CSASLRGNTGELFF,TGCAGTGCTTCCTTGCGGGGGAACACCGGGGAGCTGTTTTTT
TRBJ2-7,.,.,TRBV5-6,CASSVFLWGHDEQYF,TGTGCCAGCAGCGTGTTCCTCTGGGGGCATGACGAGCAGTACTTC
TRBJ2-3,few,.,TRBV2,CASNGGITDTQYF,TGTGCCAGCAACGGGGGCATAACAGATACGCAGTATTTT
TRBJ2-2,.,.,TRBV5-4,CASSPPRPRNTGELFF,TGTGCCAGCAGCCCCCCAAGACCTCGGAACACCGGGGAGCTGTTTTTT
TRBJ2-7,.,.,TRBV29-1,CSDQTQGSIYEQYF,TGCAGCGATCAAACACAGGGATCCATATACGAGCAGTACTTC
TRBJ1-2,.,TRBD1,TRBV11-2,CASSPGGTVNNYGYTF,TGTGCCAGCAGCCCAGGGGGGACAGTGAACAACTATGGCTACACCTTC
TRBJ1-1,.,.,TRBV12-3/TRBV12-4,CASCLGTVGTRAFF,TGTGCCAGTTGCCTTGGGACGGTAGGGACTAGAGCTTTCTTT
TRBJ2-7,.,.,TRBV11-1,CASSLWRRNGEQYF,TGTGCCAGCAGTTTATGGCGGCGTAACGGCGAGCAGTACTTC
TRBJ2-1,.,TRBD1,TRBV4-3,CASSPASSGTGNEQFF,TGCGCCAGCAGCCCAGCCTCCTCCGGGACAGGCAATGAGCAGTTCTTC
TRBJ2-3,many,.,TRBV11-2,CASSAGAGDTQYF,TGTGCCAGCAGCGCGGGGGCGGGAGATACGCAGTATTTT
TRBJ2-7,many,TRBD2,TRBV29-1,CSVKLAGRTYEQYF,TGCAGCGTTAAACTAGCGGGCCGAACCTACGAGCAGTACTTC
TRBJ2-5,few,.,TRBV19,CASSIAHYSFAGGKTQYF,TGTGCCAGTAGTATAGCCCATTACAGTTTCGCAGGAGGGAAGACCCAGTACTTC
TRBJ1-1,.,TRBD1,TRBV2,CASSVVQGKTEAFF,TGTGCCAGCAGTGTCGTACAGGGGAAAACTGAAGCTTTCTTT
TRBJ1-6,.,.,TRBV20-1,CSAGGGSYNSPLHF,TGCAGTGCGGGAGGAGGCTCCTATAATTCACCCCTCCACTTT
TRBJ2-5,.,.,TRBV2,CASRGAGRMETQYF,TGTGCCAGCAGGGGAGCCGGGCGGATGGAGACCCAGTACTTC
TRBJ2-5,.,TRBD2,TRBV28,CASSSERGGLGTQYF,TGTGCCAGCAGTTCGGAGCGGGGAGGGCTCGGGACCCAGTACTTC
TRBJ2-7,many,.,TRBV6-5,CASSYGGSYEQYF,TGTGCCAGCAGTTACGGGGGCTCCTACGAGCAGTACTTC
TRBJ1-5,many,.,TRBV29-1,CSVEGGRDQPQHF,TGCAGCGTTGAAGGGGGGAGAGATCAGCCCCAGCATTTT
TRBJ2-6,.,.,TRBV30,CACSTPYVSGANVLTF,TGTGCCTGTTCCACCCCGTACGTCTCTGGGGCCAACGTCCTGACTTTC
TRBJ2-3,once,.,TRBV11-2,CASGPQGAYRTDAQYF,TGTGCCAGCGGCCCTCAAGGGGCGTATAGGACAGATGCGCAGTATTTT
TRBJ1-2,once,.,TRBV12-3/TRBV12-4,CASRLARGYTF,TGTGCCAGTAGATTAGCTCGGGGCTACACCTTC
TRBJ1-1,.,.,TRBV29-1,CSGTGTKNTEAFF,TGCAGCGGTACCGGCACAAAGAACACTGAAGCTTTCTTT
TRBJ2-1,.,TRBD2,TRBV24-1,CGTSDRLAGGQSEQFF,TGTGGCACCAGTGACCGACTAGCGGGGGGGCAGAGTGAGCAGTTCTTC
TRBJ2-5,.,TRBD2,TRBV12-3/TRBV12-4,CDSSGSGGPGETHYF,TGTGACAGCAGTGGTAGCGGGGGGCCGGGAGAGACCCACTACTTC
TRBJ1-6,.,.,TRBV5-6,CASSLGDGSNSPFHF,TGTGCCAGCAGCTTGGGTGACGGATCCAATTCACCCTTCCACTTT